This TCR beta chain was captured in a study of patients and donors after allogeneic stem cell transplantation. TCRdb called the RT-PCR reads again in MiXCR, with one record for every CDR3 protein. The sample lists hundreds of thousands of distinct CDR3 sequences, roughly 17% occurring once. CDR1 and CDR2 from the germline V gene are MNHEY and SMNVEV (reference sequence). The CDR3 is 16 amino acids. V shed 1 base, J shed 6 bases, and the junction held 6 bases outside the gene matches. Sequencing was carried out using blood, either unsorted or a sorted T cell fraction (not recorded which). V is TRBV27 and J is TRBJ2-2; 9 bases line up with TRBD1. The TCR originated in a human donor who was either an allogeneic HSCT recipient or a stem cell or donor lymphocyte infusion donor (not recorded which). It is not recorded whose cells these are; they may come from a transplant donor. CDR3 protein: CASSLLTGGGAGELFF. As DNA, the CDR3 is TGTGCCAGCAGTTTATTGACAGGGGGTGGTGCCGGGGAGCTGTTTTTT.